One and the same sample provided the 11 T cell receptor beta chains below, sequenced in a study of shared clonotypes between healthy human individuals. The assay was immunoSEQ multiplex PCR, and TCRdb's table has in-frame clones only and misses some. The sample holds roughly 2,500,000 clones, 80% to 95% seen once. The sample comprised naive CD4+ T cells from PBMCs. The subset is: CD45RA+ positively selected. Source of these receptors: a man aged 18 to 29 in good health. Some clones in this sample may be carry-over from other donors' samples.

Remarks on this clone: The sample holds other DNA sequences that translate to the same CDR3. This chain joins TRBV18 and TRBJ2-6, with D possibly TRBD1 on 5 matching bases. Trimming took off 1 base at V and 2 bases at J, with 9 bases between the two ends. Germline V gives CDR1 KGHSH, CDR2 LQKENI. CDR3 length equals 16 residues. CDR3 in amino acids: CASSPQGLTGANVLTF. The CDR3 nucleotides read TGTGCCAGCTCACCACAGGGGCTGACTGGGGCCAACGTCCTGACTTTC.

V and J are TRBV5-1 and TRBJ2-1, with a weak D call TRBD2 (6 bases). V was trimmed by 0 bases and J by 7 bases, leaving 20 bases between them. CDR1 is SGHRS and CDR2 is YFSETQ in the germline V gene. The CDR3 length is 17 residues. The chain's CDR3 is CASSLGDGERVYNEQFF. The CDR3 region has the DNA TGCGCCAGCAGCTTGGGGGACGGGGAGCGGGTTTATAATGAGCAGTTCTTC. Variable domain in full (rest from reference TRBV5-1 and TRBJ2-1): KAGVTQTPRYLIKTRGQQVTLSCSPISGHRSVSWYQQTPGQGLQFLFEYFSETQRNKGNFPGRFSGRQFSNSRSEMNVSTLELGDSALYLCASSLGDGERVYNEQFFGPGTRLTVL.

This chain joins TRBV19 and TRBJ2-2; D gene uncertain. Germline CDR1 reads LNHDA; CDR2 reads SQIVND (reference sequence). V lost 6 bases, J lost 2 bases, and 7 bases lay in between. CDR3 length: 13 amino acids. The CDR3 loop reads CASSLFNTGELFF. Here the CDR3 DNA reads TGTGCCAGTAGCCTTTTCAACACCGGGGAGCTGTTTTTT.

About this clone itself: Other DNA sequences of this sample code for an identical CDR3. This chain joins TRBV5-1 and TRBJ2-5; D not resolved. The germline V and J ends were trimmed by 2 bases and 0 bases, with 11 bases remaining between them. In germline, CDR1 is SGHRS, CDR2 YFSETQ. The CDR3 length is 15 residues. The CDR3 DNA reads as TGCGCCAGCAGCTTAGCCGGAACATACCAAGAGACCCAGTACTTC. It codes for CASSLAGTYQETQYF.

This clone was recorded a few times. Other DNA sequences within the sample encode an identical CDR3. J is TRBJ1-5 and V is TRBV5-1; D uncertain. Germline loops: CDR1 SGHRS, CDR2 YFSETQ. V lost 0 bases and J 2 bases, leaving 3 bases between the germline ends. The CDR3 runs to 13 residues. The CDR3 DNA follows: TGCGCCAGCAGCTTGGTTGGCAATCAGCCCCAGCATTTT. As protein: CASSLVGNQPQHF.

The chain couples TRBV5-6 to TRBJ1-2; 8 bases agree with TRBD1. The CDR3 extends over 15 amino acids. Germline trimming cut 4 bases from V and 7 bases from J; bases unmatched to any gene: 12. Germline-derived CDR1 and CDR2 are SGHDT and YYEEEE. This CDR3 reads CASSPSVRGLSGYTF. CDR3 nucleotides: TGTGCCAGCAGCCCGTCCGTCAGGGGGCTCTCTGGCTACACCTTC.

This rearrangement joins TRBV9 to TRBJ2-3; 7 nucleotides align to TRBD1. Looked up from germline, CDR1 is SGDLS and CDR2 is YYNGEE. The CDR3 contains 16 residues. V was pared by 3 bases and J by 0 bases, with 7 bases of the junction left unmatched. The CDR3 loop is CASSANGQASTDTQYF. The CDR3 bases are TGTGCCAGCAGCGCCAATGGACAGGCTAGCACAGATACGCAGTATTTT. The full variable domain, rest sourced from reference TRBV9 and TRBJ2-3, is DSGVTQTPKHLITATGQRVTLRCSPRSGDLSVYWYQQSLDQGLQFLIQYYNGEERAKGNILERFSAQQFPDLHSELNLSSLELGDSALYFCASSANGQASTDTQYFGPGTRLTVL.

V gene TRBV5-1 combines with J gene TRBJ2-5, with 10 bases identical to TRBD1. The CDR3 has 16 amino acids. Germline V gene data show CDR1 as SGHRS and CDR2 as YFSETQ. V lost 0 bases, J lost 5 bases, and 7 bases stayed unmatched. The CDR3 DNA sequence: TGCGCCAGCAGCTTGGCGGGACAGGGGATGGGGGAGACCCAGTACTTC. Protein sequence: CASSLAGQGMGETQYF.

The V and J genes are TRBV5-1 and TRBJ1-1; D gene unclear. The germline V gene encodes CDR1 SGHRS and CDR2 YFSETQ. The CDR3 totals 15 residues. V was shortened by 0 bases and J by 5 bases, with 14 bases between the two germline ends. CDR3: CASSLVPGLGTEAFF. DNA of the CDR3: TGCGCCAGCAGCTTGGTTCCAGGTCTGGGGACTGAAGCTTTCTTT.

This sequence joins TRBV14 and TRBJ1-2; D ambiguous. Germline V gene sequence: CDR1 SGHDN, CDR2 FVKESK. This CDR3 has 11 amino acids. V was cut by 6 bases and J by 7 bases, with 9 bases left in between. DNA for the CDR3: TGTGCCAGCAGGCGGACGGGTGGCTACACCTTC. It is translated as CASRRTGGYTF.

The chain combines TRBV6-1 with TRBJ1-1; D might be TRBD1 (5 bases). There are 12 residues in the CDR3. The ends were cut back, 9 bases at V and 4 bases at J, with 12 bases in the middle. CDR1 is MNHNS and CDR2 is SASEGT in the germline V gene. The CDR3 spells CASRGGPTEAFF. The CDR3 bases are TGTGCCAGTAGGGGAGGGCCCACTGAAGCTTTCTTT.